This T cell receptor beta chain was retrieved from a study of CD8 T cells in ankylosing spondylitis (dated by TCRdb to about 2017). The study in broad terms: The study profiled T cell receptor beta repertoires in healthy donors and ankylosing spondylitis patients to find disease-linked TCR variants. In total, the full study cohort was made up of roughly 110 healthy donors and about two dozen ankylosing spondylitis patients. Samples of peripheral blood were taken, and for ankylosing spondylitis patients, synovial fluid was collected as well.

This clonotype occurred many times. What antigen it recognizes has not been identified. Qualities for individual bases were not recorded, and no much larger clone is one base off. Instrument used: Illumina HiSeq 2500. Quantitative 5'-RACE with molecular barcodes was the method used to prepare the TCR beta libraries. On the authors' methods: To identify disease-linked TCR variants, a new computational method was used, one built on a probabilistic model of VDJ rearrangement. TCRdb handled the public reads itself, with Q25 trimming in fastp and clone calling in MiXCR, and kept productive beta chains. When rows share a CDR3 protein, they turn into one entry using the most common DNA and genes. The V and J calls follow TCRdb's processing rather than the paper's. The sample table contains some 220,000 distinct CDR3 sequences; only one count was recorded for approximately 10% of them. The top ten clones comprise 2.6% of the sample.

What the authors observed across the whole study: The disease-linked clones were reported as significantly enriched in matched synovial fluid samples from ankylosing spondylitis patients. A TCR beta motif of several highly homologous amino acid variants appeared characteristic of blood from ankylosing spondylitis patients. Some TCR beta motif variants had previously been reported in synovial fluid and blood of reactive arthritis patients, which suggested common disease-initiation mechanisms. In peripheral blood, the disease-linked clones were found at relatively low frequencies and had a CD8+ phenotype.

The TCR sequence derives from a male donor with ankylosing spondylitis or in good health (not recorded which). The specimen was blood, either unsorted or a sorted T cell fraction (not recorded which).

The sequence in DNA is TGTGCCAGCAGTGACAAGGGGGGGGTTAACGAAGAGACCCAGTACTTC. Its amino acids are CASSDKGGVNEETQYF. The rearrangement combines TRBV25-1 with TRBJ2-5; the D segment could be TRBD2, given 7 matching bases. Counted from cysteine to phenylalanine, this CDR3 has 16 amino acids. CDR3 DNA is the only sequence kept; it has 48 bases, read in frame from the first base. Per the germline V gene, MGHDK is the CDR1 and SYGVNS is the CDR2. Cut back by 3 bases and 3 bases, the V and J ends lie 17 bases apart.